This entry concerns a single T cell receptor beta chain. This entry belongs to a study of blood T cell repertoires in COVID-19. Study-wide context: Researchers got acute and convalescent COVID-19 samples from the United States, Italy and Spain. PBMCs, B-cell-depleted T cells, or T cells provided the cDNA or gDNA that made up the material.

Per the authors' pipeline: Estimates of nucleated cell counts were drawn from the amplification of reference gene primers. Libraries were prepared by immunoSEQ multiplex PCR; TCRdb keeps only in-frame clonotypes and omits some of them. V and J calls and clone size follow that table, whereas D and trimming were derived from the DNA. The sample consists of roughly 41,000 clones, 85% to 90% of them appearing once. The ends lost 8 bases at V and 0 bases at J; junction bases unmatched: 6. Per germline, CDR1 KGHSH and CDR2 LQKENI. The CDR3 has 14 amino acids. Sequenced sample: peripheral blood. The chain is built from TRBV18 and TRBJ1-1; TRBD1 matches at 7 bases. This TCR derives from a human donor in a cohort sampled during active COVID-19. The DNA of the CDR3 is TGTGCCAGCAAGGGACAGTTGATGAACACTGAAGCTTTCTTT. It encodes CASKGQLMNTEAFF.